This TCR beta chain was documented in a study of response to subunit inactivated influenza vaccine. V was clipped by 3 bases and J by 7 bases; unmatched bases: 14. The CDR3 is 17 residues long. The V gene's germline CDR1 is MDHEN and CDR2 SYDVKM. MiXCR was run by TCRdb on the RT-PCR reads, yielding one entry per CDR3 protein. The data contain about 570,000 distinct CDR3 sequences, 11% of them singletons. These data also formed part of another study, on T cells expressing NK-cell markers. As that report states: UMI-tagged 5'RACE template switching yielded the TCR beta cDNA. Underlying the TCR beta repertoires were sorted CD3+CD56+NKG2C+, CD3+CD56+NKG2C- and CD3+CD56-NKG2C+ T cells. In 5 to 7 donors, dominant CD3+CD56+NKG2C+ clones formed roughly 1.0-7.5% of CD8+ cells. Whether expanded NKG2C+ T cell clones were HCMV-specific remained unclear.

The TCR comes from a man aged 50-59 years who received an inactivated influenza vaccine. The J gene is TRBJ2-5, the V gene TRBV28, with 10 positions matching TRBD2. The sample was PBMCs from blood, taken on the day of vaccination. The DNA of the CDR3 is TGTGCCAGCAGTTTGTGGACTAGCGGTGGGGGTGATGGGACCCAGTACTTC. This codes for CASSLWTSGGGDGTQYF.